Listed below are T cell receptor beta chains from one sample, sequenced in a study of blood T cells in healthy people across ages. TCRdb called the 5' RACE reads again in MiXCR, with one record for every CDR3 protein. The sample has hundreds of thousands of distinct CDR3 sequences, 55% to 65% seen once. Input material: blood. Source of these receptors: a man aged 25-45 years in good health. The CDR3 runs from the conserved cysteine through the conserved F or W. D genes are given only for firm matches. The size entry is marked missing in some rows and otherwise reads once, few, many or a size class.

clone size,V gene,D gene,J gene,CDR3 DNA,CDR3 protein
many,TRBV2,TRBD1,TRBJ1-4,TGTGCCAGCAAACAGGGGGGTGCATTCCCGTTTTTT,CASKQGGAFPFF
.,TRBV5-4,TRBD2,TRBJ2-1,TGTGCCAGCAGCTCCCGGAGACTAGCGGGGGGATACAATGAGCAGTTCTTC,CASSSRRLAGGYNEQFF
.,TRBV7-2,.,TRBJ1-6,TGTGCCAGCAGCTTAGAGTCAGGGGTCTCACCCCTCCACTTT,CASSLESGVSPLHF
few,TRBV6-5,TRBD2,TRBJ2-3,TGTGCCAGCAGTTCCTCCCCTGGGACTACCCCTTTTACGCAGTATTTT,CASSSSPGTTPFTQYF
.,TRBV5-1,TRBD1,TRBJ2-7,TGCGCCAGCAGCTCCCGACAGGGTCGCTACAATGAGCAGTACTTC,CASSSRQGRYNEQYF
many,TRBV7-2,.,TRBJ2-3,TGTGCCAGCAGCCGCCTCCAAGCTCGCACAGATACGCAGTATTTT,CASSRLQARTDTQYF
.,TRBV12-3/TRBV12-4,.,TRBJ2-3,TGTGCCAGCAGTTTGGGGGTTCTGGATACGCAGTATTTT,CASSLGVLDTQYF
.,TRBV4-2,.,TRBJ2-7,TGTGCCAGCAGCCAAGGCCCTCCCAGGCAGGACGAGCAGTACTTC,CASSQGPPRQDEQYF
.,TRBV7-2,TRBD1,TRBJ1-5,TGTGCCAGCAGCACAAACAGGGGCGGGATCGGTCAGCCCCAGCATTTT,CASSTNRGGIGQPQHF
.,TRBV28,TRBD1,TRBJ2-7,TGTGCCAGCAGGAACAGGGGGTTCCCCTACGAGCAGTACTTC,CASRNRGFPYEQYF
.,TRBV7-9,.,TRBJ2-1,TGTGCCAGCAGCCCCCGACAGGGAACGGCTAGCGATGAGCAGTTCTTC,CASSPRQGTASDEQFF
.,TRBV28,TRBD1,TRBJ2-7,TGTGCCAGCAGTTTATGGACAGGGGGCTTCTCCTACGAGCAGTACTTC,CASSLWTGGFSYEQYF
.,TRBV6-2/TRBV6-3,TRBD1,TRBJ2-7,TGTGCCAGCAGATCCGACAGGGGTCCGACCTACGAGCAGTACTTC,CASRSDRGPTYEQYF
.,TRBV10-3,TRBD2,TRBJ2-3,TGTGCCATCAGAGGCGGGGGACCTAGGGATACGCAGTATTTT,CAIRGGGPRDTQYF
.,TRBV4-1,.,TRBJ2-2,TGCGCCAGCAAACATGGACCCGGGAACACCGGGGAGCTGTTTTTT,CASKHGPGNTGELFF
.,TRBV4-3,.,TRBJ1-6,TGCGCCAGCAGCCAAGAAACTGGGGGGGGTTCACCCCTCCACTTT,CASSQETGGGSPLHF
few,TRBV6-6,TRBD1,TRBJ1-2,TGTGCCAGCAGTCGGACAGGGGTAGCCTATGGCTACACCTTC,CASSRTGVAYGYTF
.,TRBV12-3/TRBV12-4,.,TRBJ1-2,TGTGCCAGCAGCCTAACGTCGGGACGGAGAGCTAACTATGGCTACACCTTC,CASSLTSGRRANYGYTF
.,TRBV7-3,TRBD1,TRBJ2-1,TGTGCCAGCAGCTCGGGACAGGTTAATGAGCAGTTCTTC,CASSSGQVNEQFF
once,TRBV2,TRBD1,TRBJ1-1,TGTGCCAGCAGTTTTCCTCGGGACAGGACCTCGGGGACTGAAGCTTTCTTT,CASSFPRDRTSGTEAFF
.,TRBV7-9,.,TRBJ2-5,TGTGCCAGCAGCTCATGGACACTCCAAGAGACCCAGTACTTC,CASSSWTLQETQYF
.,TRBV3-1,TRBD2,TRBJ2-4,TGTGCCAGCAGCCATGTCACCGGGGGGGCAGCCAAAAACATTCAGTACTTC,CASSHVTGGAAKNIQYF
.,TRBV6-1,.,TRBJ2-4,TGTGCCGGCAGTGAACTAACGGAGCAGTACTTC,CAGSELTEQYF
.,TRBV5-1,TRBD1,TRBJ1-4,TGCGCCAGCAGCTTGACAGGGGTGGAGGGTGAAAAACTGTTTTTT,CASSLTGVEGEKLFF
.,TRBV5-1,.,TRBJ2-1,TGCGCCAGCAGTCGGGGGGCAGGGGGCTATGAGCAGTTCTTC,CASSRGAGGYEQFF
once,TRBV7-2,.,TRBJ2-1,TGTGCCCGCAGCGCCCGTCCAGGGGATGAGCAGTTCTTC,CARSARPGDEQFF
.,TRBV10-3,TRBD2,TRBJ2-1,TGTGCCATCAGTGAACTTCTAGCGGCTTACAATGAGCAGTTCTTC,CAISELLAAYNEQFF
.,TRBV28,.,TRBJ2-7,TGTGCCAGCAGTCCCATGCGGACCGTTTCCTACGAGCAGTACTTC,CASSPMRTVSYEQYF
.,TRBV14,.,TRBJ1-6,TGTGCCAGCAGCCAGGAGTGGACAAATTCACCCCTCCACTTT,CASSQEWTNSPLHF
.,TRBV9,.,TRBJ1-6,TGTGCCAGCAGCGTTGATTATTCACCCCTCCACTTT,CASSVDYSPLHF
.,TRBV15,.,TRBJ2-5,TGTGCCACCAGCAGGGATAACCACGGAGAGACCCAGTACTTC,CATSRDNHGETQYF
.,TRBV2,TRBD1,TRBJ1-4,TGTGCCAGCGAGGGAAAGGGGGCTGCAACTAATGAAAAACTGTTTTTT,CASEGKGAATNEKLFF
.,TRBV7-3,.,TRBJ1-3,TGTGCCAGCAGCTTACTACCGGGGCGGACTGGAAACACCATATATTTT,CASSLLPGRTGNTIYF
few,TRBV6-2/TRBV6-3,.,TRBJ2-3,TGTGCCAGCCGAAATCCGCGGTATTTT,CASRNPRYF
few,TRBV27,.,TRBJ2-1,TGTGCCAGCGACTGTGAGCAGTTCTTC,CASDCEQFF
.,TRBV12-3/TRBV12-4,.,TRBJ1-6,TGTGCCAGCAGGCCTCCGAGGGGTAACTCACCCCTCCACTTT,CASRPPRGNSPLHF
many,TRBV5-1,.,TRBJ2-6,TGCGCCAGCAGCTTGACTCAGGGGACCGGGGCCAACGTCCTGACTTTC,CASSLTQGTGANVLTF
.,TRBV7-2,TRBD2,TRBJ2-1,TGTGCCAGCAGCTTAGGGGCTAGCGGGGGGGCAGGGTATGAGCAGTTCTTC,CASSLGASGGAGYEQFF
few,TRBV4-3,TRBD2,TRBJ2-2,TGCGCCAGCAGCCAAGTTCTAGCGGGGTACACCGGGGAGCTGTTTTTT,CASSQVLAGYTGELFF
.,TRBV20-1,.,TRBJ2-1,TGCAGTGCTAGAGCAAAAGAGTACAATGAGCAGTTCTTC,CSARAKEYNEQFF
few,TRBV6-6,TRBD1,TRBJ1-5,TGTGCCAGCAGTAGGGATAGGGGGCTGTCGCAGCCCCAGCATTTT,CASSRDRGLSQPQHF
medium-sized,TRBV25-1,.,TRBJ2-3,TGTGCCAGCAGTGAAGGGGGGGGCCGCAAGTCGGATACGCAGTATTTT,CASSEGGGRKSDTQYF
.,TRBV13,.,TRBJ2-1,TGTGCCAGCAGCTTATGGGGCAATACCTACAATGAGCAGTTCTTC,CASSLWGNTYNEQFF
.,TRBV6-1,.,TRBJ1-2,TGTGCCAGCAGTGCTCCCATCCCAGGGCCAGGCTATGGCTACACCTTC,CASSAPIPGPGYGYTF
once,TRBV12-3/TRBV12-4,.,TRBJ1-2,TGTGCCACCAGGGCCCGGGAGGACTATGGCTACACCTTC,CATRAREDYGYTF
once,TRBV6-5,TRBD2,TRBJ2-3,TGTGCCAGCAGTTACTCGATTTTAGCGGGGGTGGCAGATACGCAGTATTTT,CASSYSILAGVADTQYF
.,TRBV7-3,.,TRBJ1-2,TGTGCCAGCAGCTTAGCCCAGTCCCATGGCTACACCTTC,CASSLAQSHGYTF
few,TRBV7-2,TRBD1,TRBJ2-6,TGTGCCAGCAACTATGGGCAGGGGGCTGGGGCCAACGTCCTGACTTTC,CASNYGQGAGANVLTF
.,TRBV10-3,.,TRBJ2-6,TGTGCCATCAGTGAGTCGCTTAGTGGGGCCAACGTCCTGACTTTC,CAISESLSGANVLTF
.,TRBV9,TRBD1,TRBJ2-4,TGTGCCAGCAGCTCAGACAGGGGAGTTACGGACATTCAGTACTTC,CASSSDRGVTDIQYF
.,TRBV11-2,.,TRBJ2-7,TGTGCCAGCAGCTTAGCCCGGACAGAAGCCTACGAGCAGTACTTC,CASSLARTEAYEQYF
few,TRBV15,.,TRBJ2-5,TGTGCCACCAGCAGAGATTTGGTGGAGACCCAGTACTTC,CATSRDLVETQYF
.,TRBV4-1,TRBD2,TRBJ2-5,TGCGCCAGCAGCCAAGATCTACCCCGGGAGGAGGAGACCCAGTACTTC,CASSQDLPREEETQYF
.,TRBV24-1,.,TRBJ2-2,TGTGCCACCAGTGCCGTCCCCACCGGGACATTTACCGGGGAGCTGTTTTTT,CATSAVPTGTFTGELFF
.,TRBV27,TRBD1,TRBJ1-5,TGTGCCAGCAGGCCCGGGACAGACGTCAAGGCCCAGCATTTT,CASRPGTDVKAQHF
.,TRBV6-2/TRBV6-3,.,TRBJ1-4,TGTGCCAGCAGTTCCCCGACAGTTCTGAACGAAAAACTGTTTTTT,CASSSPTVLNEKLFF
.,TRBV20-1,.,TRBJ2-7,TGCAGTCGCTCCCTCAGGCAGGGCGATTCCTACGAGCAGTACTTC,CSRSLRQGDSYEQYF
.,TRBV3-1,.,TRBJ2-1,TGTGCCAGCAGCCTTACAGGGTCTAAGAACAATGAGCAGTTCTTC,CASSLTGSKNNEQFF
.,TRBV6-5,.,TRBJ1-2,TGTGCCAGCAGAAAACAGGGAAGCGGCTGTGGCTACACCTTC,CASRKQGSGCGYTF